The 22 T cell receptor beta chains below all came from one sample that was sequenced in a study of immune evolution from preneoplasia to lung adenocarcinoma. Assay: immunoSEQ multiplex PCR; the TCRdb copy retains only in-frame clones and omits some. Among about 4,600 clones listed, over 70% were seen once. The specimen was FFPE adjacent normal lung tissue. Source of these receptors: a donor at least 70 years old with lung adenocarcinoma.

V is TRBV19 and J is TRBJ2-5; D may be TRBD2 (5 bases). V was shortened by 3 bases and J by 2 bases, with 13 bases between the two germline ends. The CDR3 spans 15 residues. Germline lookup yields CDR1 LNHDA and CDR2 SQIVND (reference sequence). The CDR3 spells CASSMRVVAQETQYF. The CDR3 coding sequence is TGTGCCAGTAGTATGCGGGTCGTTGCTCAAGAGACCCAGTACTTC. Variable domain in full (rest from reference TRBV19 and TRBJ2-5): DGGITQSPKYLFRKEGQNVTLSCEQNLNHDAMYWYRQDPGQGLRLIYYSQIVNDFQKGDIAEGYSVSREKKESFPLTVTSAQKNPTAFYLCASSMRVVAQETQYFGPGTRLLVL.

This clone ranks as large. Other DNA sequences in this sample translate to the same CDR3. The chain uses TRBV9 and TRBJ1-1; D gene uncertain. V shed 3 bases and J shed 1 base, with 4 bases lying between them. Germline V gene sequence: CDR1 SGDLS, CDR2 YYNGEE. The CDR3 covers 12 residues. DNA of the CDR3: TGTGCCAGCAGCGGTTCGAACACTGAAGCTTTCTTT. Its translation: CASSGSNTEAFF. Variable domain in full (rest from reference TRBV9 and TRBJ1-1): DSGVTQTPKHLITATGQRVTLRCSPRSGDLSVYWYQQSLDQGLQFLIQYYNGEERAKGNILERFSAQQFPDLHSELNLSSLELGDSALYFCASSGSNTEAFFGQGTRLTVV.

In this sample, this clone turned up a few times. This sequence joins TRBV10-3 and TRBJ1-2, with 9 bases matching TRBD1. This CDR3 has 15 amino acids. CDR1 and CDR2 (germline): ENHRY, SYGVKD. Trimming cost V 4 bases and J 7 bases; bases outside gene matches: 10. CDR3 sequence (DNA): TGTGCCATCAGTGTATGGGACAGGGCCCCGGGTGGCTACACCTTC. Its translation is CAISVWDRAPGGYTF.

This clone has only a few counts. The CDR3, as DNA: TGCAGTGCTCCCGGGGGAAACACCATATATTTT. It encodes CSAPGGNTIYF. The rearrangement links TRBV20-1 to TRBJ1-3; no firm D call. V shed 5 bases and J shed 4 bases, with 6 bases lying between them. This CDR3 is built from 11 residues. CDR1 DFQATT and CDR2 SNEGSKA come from the germline V gene (reference sequence).

The rearrangement joins TRBV14 to TRBJ1-2; D gene ambiguous. Germline CDR1 reads SGHDN; CDR2 reads FVKESK. The germline V and J ends were trimmed by 1 base and 4 bases, with 4 bases remaining between them. The CDR3 is made up of 12 amino acids. CDR3 loop: CASSQGTYGYTF. In nucleotides, the CDR3 is TGTGCCAGCAGCCAAGGAACCTATGGCTACACCTTC. The full variable domain, completed using reference TRBV14 and TRBJ1-2, is EAGVTQFPSHSVIEKGQTVTLRCDPISGHDNLYWYRRVMGKEIKFLLHFVKESKQDESGMPNNRFLAERTGGTYSTLKVQPAELEDSGVYFCASSQGTYGYTFGSGTRLTVV.

The chain couples TRBV6-1 to TRBJ1-4, with D possibly TRBD1 on 6 matching bases. V gave up 6 bases and J gave up 1 base, with 12 bases separating them. The CDR3 length is 15 residues. Germline lookup yields CDR1 MNHNS and CDR2 SASEGT. The CDR3, as DNA: TGTGCCAGCAGCCTAGGGGGGGGAACTAATGAAAAACTGTTTTTT. Translation: CASSLGGGTNEKLFF.

The V call is TRBV10-2, the J call TRBJ2-3, with 10 bases that match TRBD2. The CDR3 extends over 14 amino acids. CDR1 WSHSY and CDR2 SAAADI come from the germline V gene. The V gene end was trimmed by 4 bases and the J gene end by 4 bases; junction bases not matched to a gene: 2. CDR3 DNA sequence: TGCGCCAGCAGTGGAGCGGGAGGGTCAGATACGCAGTATTTT. Encoded protein: CASSGAGGSDTQYF.

This clone occurred once. Mismatch with germline at one junction end may stem from a read error. The CDR3 sequence: CATSRAGTPKGSKTYEQYF. The CDR3 region has the DNA TGTGCCACCAGCAGAGCCGGGACACCAAAGGGCAGTAAGACCTATGAGCAGTACTTC. The chain employs TRBV15 and TRBJ2-7; tentative D call: TRBD1 (6 bases). The CDR3 loop spans 19 amino acids. In germline, CDR1 is LNHNV, CDR2 YYDKDF (reference sequence).

The V gene is TRBV30, the J gene TRBJ1-2; D uncertain. The CDR3 length is 11 residues. Trimming pared 0 bases from V and 5 bases from J, leaving 4 bases between. Germline values: CDR1 GTSNPN, CDR2 SVGIG (reference sequence). The CDR3 is CAWSVGYGYTF. Written as DNA, the CDR3 is TGTGCCTGGAGTGTCGGGTATGGCTACACCTTC. The full variable domain, in which reference TRBV30 and TRBJ1-2 provide the parts outside the CDR3, is SQTIHQWPATLVQPVGSPLSLECTVEGTSNPNLYWYRQAAGRGLQLLFYSVGIGQISSEVPQNLSASRPQDRQFILSSKKLLLSDSGFYLCAWSVGYGYTFGSGTRLTVV.

The chain has TRBV30 and TRBJ1-1, with D unclear. The germline V gene has CDR1 GTSNPN and CDR2 SVGIG (reference sequence). The V end lost 4 bases, the J end lost 1 base, and 13 bases lay between the germline ends. The CDR3 loop spans 14 amino acids. The CDR3, as DNA: TGTGCCTGGACCGCCACCATTCGGAACACTGAAGCTTTCTTT. Translating it yields CAWTATIRNTEAFF.

This clone has just a few counts. The chain links TRBV2 to TRBJ2-7; 9 positions match TRBD1. There are 14 residues in the CDR3. V lost 6 bases to trimming and J lost 2 bases; unmatched junction nucleotides: 5. The germline gives CDR1 SNHLY, CDR2 FYNNEI. The CDR3 loop is CASSPDRGTYEQYF. CDR3 sequence (DNA): TGTGCCAGCAGCCCAGACAGGGGGACCTACGAGCAGTACTTC.

The chain combines TRBV7-6 with TRBJ2-1; D unresolved. V shed 2 bases and J shed 5 bases, with 22 bases lying between them. Germline loops: CDR1 SGHVS, CDR2 FNYEAQ. The CDR3 contains 18 residues. CDR3 bases: TGTGCCAGCAGCTTATATTTTGGGTTTGGCATTGGGGACAATGAGCAGTTCTTC. This encodes CASSLYFGFGIGDNEQFF.

The J gene is TRBJ2-3, the V gene TRBV5-4; 10 nucleotides line up with TRBD2. CDR3 length: 16 amino acids. Germline V lookup: CDR1 SGHNT, CDR2 YYREEE (reference sequence). The V and J ends lost 4 bases and 0 bases, in that order; junction bases with no gene match: 5. CDR3 nucleotides: TGTGCCAGCAGCGACGGACTAGCGGCAAGCACAGATACGCAGTATTTT. It specifies CASSDGLAASTDTQYF.

This chain connects TRBV6-6 to TRBJ1-1, with a possible D match to TRBD1 (6 bases). Germline CDR1 reads MNHNY; CDR2 reads SVGAGI (reference sequence). CDR3 length: 16 amino acids. V lost 2 bases and J 4 bases, leaving 17 bases between the germline ends. The CDR3, as DNA: TGTGCCAGCAGTTACCCAGGAGGGACACCGGCCACTGAAGCTTTCTTT. Protein product: CASSYPGGTPATEAFF.

The chain employs TRBV7-2 and TRBJ2-1; 15 nucleotides match TRBD2. The CDR3 covers 16 residues. The germline CDR1 and CDR2 sequences are SGHTA and FQGNSA. J was trimmed by 7 bases and V by 3 bases; bases with no gene match: 4. CDR3 sequence: CASSFRTSGRGNEQFF. The CDR3 nucleotides are TGTGCCAGCAGCTTCCGGACTAGCGGGAGGGGGAATGAGCAGTTCTTC. The entire variable domain, with the rest obtained from reference TRBV7-2 and TRBJ2-1, is as follows: GAGVSQSPSNKVTEKGKDVELRCDPISGHTALYWYRQSLGQGLEFLIYFQGNSAPDKSGLPSDRFSAERTGGSVSTLTIQRTQQEDSAVYLCASSFRTSGRGNEQFFGPGTRLTVL.

This chain connects TRBV6-5 to TRBJ1-2; TRBD1 matches 7 bases. Germline CDR1 MNHEY, CDR2 SVGAGI. Germline trimming cut 6 bases from V and 6 bases from J; bases unmatched to any gene: 10. The CDR3 has 14 amino acids. The CDR3: CASSLNDRVNGYTF. DNA for the CDR3: TGTGCCAGCAGCCTTAACGACAGGGTGAATGGCTACACCTTC.

V is TRBV11-2 and J is TRBJ1-5; D uncertain. Germline-derived CDR1 and CDR2 are SGHAT and FQNNGV. The CDR3 consists of 13 residues. Deletions cut 5 bases from V and 1 base from J, with 6 bases between. In DNA form, the CDR3 reads TGTGCCAGCAGCATATCCAGCAATCAGCCCCAGCATTTT. This codes for CASSISSNQPQHF.

The J gene is TRBJ2-1, the V gene TRBV5-1; 8 nucleotides line up with TRBD1. In germline, CDR1 is SGHRS, CDR2 YFSETQ. V lost 1 base and J lost 8; bases outside the gene matches: 14. The CDR3 has 17 residues. As DNA, the CDR3 is TGCGCCAGCAGCTTGTGGGTGGGGCAACAGGGGGGAGATGAGCAGTTCTTC. It translates to CASSLWVGQQGGDEQFF.

The rearrangement uses TRBV10-3 and TRBJ2-1; 9 bases map to TRBD2. The length of the CDR3 is 17 residues. The V gene's germline CDR1 is ENHRY and CDR2 SYGVKD. The V and J ends lost 4 bases and 1 base, in that order; junction bases with no gene match: 8. CDR3 bases: TGTGCCATCAGTGGGGGGTCTAGCGGGGCATCCTACAATGAGCAGTTCTTC. Protein: CAISGGSSGASYNEQFF.

The rearrangement uses TRBV7-2 and TRBJ2-3; D is ambiguous. The CDR3 contains 15 residues. V was clipped by 3 bases and J by 2 bases, with 12 bases between them. Germline CDR1 and CDR2: SGHTA and FQGNSA. CDR3 nucleotides: TGTGCCAGCAGCTTCTCAAGCGAGATCACAGATACGCAGTATTTT. Its translation is CASSFSSEITDTQYF. Full variable domain (remainder filled in from reference TRBV7-2 and TRBJ2-3): GAGVSQSPSNKVTEKGKDVELRCDPISGHTALYWYRQSLGQGLEFLIYFQGNSAPDKSGLPSDRFSAERTGGSVSTLTIQRTQQEDSAVYLCASSFSSEITDTQYFGPGTRLTVL.

The chain couples TRBV6-1 to TRBJ1-3; TRBD1 is a possible D gene (5 bases). The V gene's germline CDR1 is MNHNS and CDR2 SASEGT. V lost 4 bases to trimming and J lost 5 bases, with 15 bases between them. The CDR3 contains 15 residues. Written as DNA, the CDR3 is TGTGCCAGCAGTGCGGGCCCAGGGTGGCGAAACACCATATATTTT. This gives the protein CASSAGPGWRNTIYF.

The rearrangement uses TRBV7-9 and TRBJ1-2, with D uncertain. V lost 1 base and J lost 1, with 4 bases in between. This CDR3 has 13 amino acids. Germline V CDR1 and CDR2: SEHNR, FQNEAQ (reference sequence). CDR3 sequence (DNA): TGTGCCAGCAGCTTAGGAGTTAACTATGGCTACACCTTC. Protein sequence: CASSLGVNYGYTF. Together with reference TRBV7-9 and TRBJ1-2, the CDR3 gives the full variable domain: DTGVSQNPRHKITKRGQNVTFRCDPISEHNRLYWYRQTLGQGPEFLTYFQNEAQLEKSRLLSDRFSAERPKGSFSTLEIQRTEQGDSAMYLCASSLGVNYGYTFGSGTRLTVV.